The sequence of this T cell receptor (beta chain) was determined in a study of CD8 T cells in Susac syndrome. RNA was extracted with the RNeasy kit, and a quantity of roughly 0.5 to 1 ug was reverse transcribed using random hexamers. The immunoSEQ assay covered 54 Vbeta and 13 Jbeta segments for CDR3. Each CDR3 protein is one row after TCRdb ran MiXCR on the immunoSEQ multiplex PCR reads. The table records 150,000 to 200,000 distinct CDR3 sequences, about 95% of them present only once. V shed 6 bases, J shed 7 bases, and the junction held 9 bases outside the gene matches. This CDR3 region has 15 residues. Per the germline V gene, CDR1 is DFQATT and CDR2 is SNEGSKA (reference sequence). Sequencing of TCR beta was carried out in blood CD8+ and CD4+ T cells. Healthy donors formed controls matched for age and sex.

Sequencing was done on a sample of CD4+ T cells from PBMCs. This TCR derives from a human donor in good health. The chain combines TRBV20-1 with TRBJ2-3; 14 nucleotides line up with TRBD2. The CDR3 sequence is CSALPGLAGANTQYF. For the CDR3, the DNA is TGCAGTGCCTTACCGGGACTAGCGGGAGCAAATACGCAGTATTTT.